This T cell receptor (beta chain) was recovered during a study of blood T cell repertoires in COVID-19 (dated by TCRdb to about 2020). The study in broad terms: The collaborator samples originated in the United States, Italy and Spain and spanned the acute and convalescent phases of COVID-19. The prospective study material was composed of cDNA or gDNA derived from T cells, B-cell-depleted T cells, or PBMCs. The dataset comprised deeply sampled blood TCRbeta repertoires from subjects exposed to, actively infected with, or recovered from COVID-19. A freely available public database, intended as a resource for researchers studying the immune response to SARS-CoV-2, is where the repertoires were released. The samples were drawn from two sources: the first 160 participants of the ongoing ImmuneRACE study, and 1,200 or so subjects contributed by 6 global collaborators. Sample metadata almost always included a de-identified subject ID, COVID-19 status, age in years and sex. Where available, HLA class I and class II types were taken from metadata supplied by the sample provider and were not determined by assay-based typing.

The immunoSEQ Assay, a bias-controlled multiplex PCR, was used to amplify TCRbeta CDR3 regions from genomic DNA. The published analysis was carried out like this. Within the assay, amplification of reference gene primers was used to estimate how many nucleated cells each sample contained. To quantify the absolute abundance of each unique TCRbeta CDR3 rearrangement, sequence reads were collapsed and filtered. For each sample, productive Simpson clonality was calculated as the square root of Simpson's diversity index over productive rearrangements. TCRdb took over this immuneACCESS table, retaining in-frame rearrangements with V and J assigned. Such tables are incomplete; in checked studies, under half of the missing clones stem from an unresolved V gene, and the remainder is unexplained. V, J and clone size derive from that table, while D and trimming were established from the DNA sequence. The table for this sample lists 300,000 or so clones; about 90% of them were counted only once. In total, the top ten clones hold approximately 0.93% of the sample.

On the study overall, not on this receptor specifically: How much clinical and demographic metadata was included differed by source and by participant, and the metadata was provided uncurated.

With respect to this clone: Its antigen target is currently unknown. Base quality data are lacking; no much larger clone is found one base away.

Trimming costs V 0 bases and J 3 bases, and their ends lie 8 bases apart. CDR1 and CDR2 (LNHNV, YYDKDF) derive from the germline V gene (reference sequence). CDR3 length: 14 amino acids, cysteine to phenylalanine. CDR3 DNA only is kept here, 42 bases in frame from base 1. Participants in the prospective study were enrolled through a virtual design, were aged roughly 18 to 100 years, and lived in approximately 25 United States geographic areas. In the prospective study, cohorts were assigned on the basis of participant-reported clinical history obtained from a screening survey and a study questionnaire. Recovered participants in ImmuneRACE Cohort 3 were defined by two consecutive negative NP/OP PCR tests, clearance by a healthcare professional, or resolution of symptoms. In the prospective study, mobile phlebotomists collected whole blood, serum and a nasopharyngeal or oropharyngeal swab from each participant. Over an approximately two-month period, participants in the prospective study had the option of providing additional blood draws and questionnaires. Prospective study blood samples were shipped either frozen or at room temperature before DNA extraction.

The receptor was isolated from a woman between 25 and 40 years old who had recovered from COVID-19. Sequencing was performed on PBMCs or T cells enriched from blood (not recorded which). The chain is encoded by TRBV15 joined to TRBJ1-2, with the D gene uncertain. CDR3 region: CATSRDRGDYGYTF. The nucleotides are TGTGCCACCAGCAGAGATCGGGGAGACTATGGCTACACCTTC.